This TCR beta chain stems from a study of blood T cell repertoires in COVID-19. About the study: Nucleic acid was either cDNA or gDNA, and it came from T cells, B-cell-depleted T cells, or PBMCs.

The germline CDR1 and CDR2 sequences are MDHEN and SYDVKM. The V end lost 2 bases, the J end lost 7 bases, and 8 bases lay between the germline ends. The CDR3 has 12 residues. Assay used: immunoSEQ multiplex PCR; TCRdb lists only in-frame clones, some missing. The sample lists 80,000 to 130,000 clones, more than 90% occurring once. This sequence joins TRBV28 and TRBJ1-2; the D gene is possibly TRBD1 (6 bases). Source material: peripheral blood. The receptor was derived from a man aged 65-85 years with acute or convalescent COVID-19. The CDR3, as DNA: TGTGCCAGCAGTTTAATAGGGGGTGGCTACACCTTC. It codes for CASSLIGGGYTF.